This T cell receptor (beta chain) was identified during a study of cytomegalovirus exposure and HLA in healthy donors. The PCR contained 60 Vbeta and 13 Jbeta primers. TCRdb's table, derived via immunoSEQ multiplex PCR, lists solely in-frame clones and lacks some. The sample gives about 150,000 clones, about three quarters of which show up once; under 0.8% is in the top ten. This clone has a handful of counts. Germline V gene data show CDR1 as SGHTA and CDR2 as FQGNSA. The CDR3 is made up of 13 amino acids. With 6 bases removed from V and 1 base from J, the gap between germline ends came to 9 bases. The clonotype originates from a male donor in good health and CMV-seronegative. Source material: PBMCs. The chain joins TRBV7-2 to TRBJ1-2; D unresolved. CDR3 sequence: CASRSPFNYGYTF. For the CDR3, the DNA is TGTGCCAGCAGGAGCCCATTTAACTATGGCTACACCTTC. Full variable domain (outside the CDR3, taken from reference TRBV7-2 and TRBJ1-2): GAGVSQSPSNKVTEKGKDVELRCDPISGHTALYWYRQSLGQGLEFLIYFQGNSAPDKSGLPSDRFSAERTGGSVSTLTIQRTQQEDSAVYLCASRSPFNYGYTFGSGTRLTVV.